One and the same sample provided the 10 T cell receptor beta chains below, sequenced in a study of shared clonotypes between healthy human individuals. The repertoire was sequenced with immunoSEQ multiplex PCR; TCRdb's copy has only in-frame clones and lacks some. Of just over 2,000,000 clones detected, roughly 94% appear once; the ten largest clones hold 0.1% to 0.15%. Sample: naive CD4+ T cells sorted from blood. The subset here: CD45RA+ positively selected. Every receptor here comes from a man younger than 35 in good health.

The CDR3 spells CASSLKTSGRNTGELFF. The CDR3 bases are TGTGCCAGCAGCCTAAAGACTAGCGGGAGGAACACCGGGGAGCTGTTTTTT. The chain recombines TRBV7-6 with TRBJ2-2; the match to TRBD2 covers 12 bases. The CDR3 is made up of 17 amino acids. From germline, CDR1 is SGHVS and CDR2 FNYEAQ. V lost 5 bases to trimming and J lost 1 base; unmatched junction nucleotides: 5.

This clone was counted between two and nine times. Other nucleotide sequences in the sample specify the same CDR3. CDR3: CASSGIYEQYF. CDR3 nucleotide sequence: TGTGCCAGCAGTGGCATCTACGAGCAGTACTTC. The chain recombines TRBV6-1 with TRBJ2-7, with no clear D. This CDR3 is built from 11 residues. V lost 4 bases, J lost 3 bases, and 4 bases lay in between. In germline, CDR1 is MNHNS, CDR2 SASEGT.

This rearrangement joins TRBV30 to TRBJ2-3, with D possibly being TRBD1 or TRBD2 (5 bases each). This CDR3 has 12 residues. CDR1 is GTSNPN and CDR2 is SVGIG in the germline V gene (reference sequence). V was trimmed by 5 bases and J by 4 bases, leaving 10 bases between them. The chain's CDR3 is CAWGGDSDTQYF. CDR3 coding DNA: TGTGCCTGGGGGGGTGACTCAGATACGCAGTATTTT.

The chain is built from TRBV5-1 and TRBJ2-5, with 11 bases fitting TRBD2. The germline gives CDR1 SGHRS, CDR2 YFSETQ. Losses at the gene ends were 1 base for V and 7 bases for J; bases not matched to a gene: 9. The CDR3 totals 16 residues. In DNA, the CDR3 is TGCGCCAGCAGCTTGTCTAGCGGGGGGCCAGAAGGGACCCAGTACTTC. Translation gives CASSLSSGGPEGTQYF.

This rearrangement joins TRBV30 to TRBJ2-2; no clear D. This CDR3 spans 13 amino acids. V was pared by 2 bases and J by 6 bases, with 10 bases between. The germline gives CDR1 GTSNPN, CDR2 SVGIG (reference sequence). DNA for the CDR3: TGTGCCTGGAGTCGCGGTCCATCCGGGGAGCTGTTTTTT. This sequence encodes CAWSRGPSGELFF. Variable domain in full (rest from reference TRBV30 and TRBJ2-2): SQTIHQWPATLVQPVGSPLSLECTVEGTSNPNLYWYRQAAGRGLQLLFYSVGIGQISSEVPQNLSASRPQDRQFILSSKKLLLSDSGFYLCAWSRGPSGELFFGEGSRLTVL.

The V and J genes are TRBV19 and TRBJ2-6; possible D gene TRBD1, 5 bases. The CDR3 has 15 residues. Trimming removed 5 bases from V and 0 bases from J, with 8 bases in between. Germline CDR1 and CDR2: LNHDA and SQIVND (reference sequence). The CDR3 spells CASSADSSGANVLTF. The CDR3 DNA follows: TGTGCCAGTAGTGCCGACAGCTCTGGGGCCAACGTCCTGACTTTC.

The chain combines TRBV5-6 with TRBJ1-1; maybe TRBD1 (5 bases). CDR1 SGHDT and CDR2 YYEEEE come from the germline V gene. Trimming pared 1 base from V and 6 bases from J, leaving 13 bases between. CDR3 length: 14 amino acids. DNA for the CDR3: TGTGCCAGCAGCTTGCCACAGGTTGGCGCTGAAGCTTTCTTT. This codes for CASSLPQVGAEAFF.

The rearrangement joins TRBV5-4 to TRBJ2-2; D is uncertain. Germline V gene lookup returns CDR1 SGHNT and CDR2 YYREEE (reference sequence). CDR3 size: 12 residues. Trimming took 4 bases from V and 7 from J, leaving 8 bases between them. The CDR3 sequence is CASSPPNGELFF. In nucleotides, the CDR3 is TGTGCCAGCAGCCCCCCCAACGGGGAGCTGTTTTTT. The full variable domain, rest sourced from reference TRBV5-4 and TRBJ2-2, is ETGVTQSPTHLIKTRGQQVTLRCSSQSGHNTVSWYQQALGQGPQFIFQYYREEENGRGNFPPRFSGLQFPNYSSELNVNALELDDSALYLCASSPPNGELFFGEGSRLTVL.

The V gene is TRBV18, the J gene TRBJ1-6; D is undetermined. Trimming cost V 3 bases and J 0 bases, with 9 bases left between them. CDR3 length equals 16 residues. CDR1 is KGHSH, CDR2 LQKENI, per germline. CDR3 nucleotides: TGTGCCAGCTCACCCAGTCCGAGCTCCTATAATTCACCCCTCCACTTT. Its protein product is CASSPSPSSYNSPLHF.

V usage is TRBV6-5 and J usage is TRBJ1-6; perhaps TRBD1 as D (5 bases). The CDR3 contains 14 residues. V was shortened by 5 bases and J by 6 bases, with 11 bases between the two germline ends. Germline V lookup: CDR1 MNHEY, CDR2 SVGAGI. CDR3 in DNA: TGTGCCAGCAGTGTCTTGGGGCGTAATTCACCCCTCCACTTT. It encodes CASSVLGRNSPLHF.